These T cell receptor beta chains were read from a single sample in a study of T-cell reconstitution after alpha-beta-depleted transplantation in children. TCRdb re-called the PCR reads with MiXCR, one entry per CDR3 protein. Here the sample spans 400,000 to 550,000 distinct CDR3 sequences, about 10% being singletons. The sequenced sample was PBMCs, obtained before TCRalphabeta/CD19-depleted stem cell transplant. The receptors come from a child aged 2-9 years with inherited bone marrow failure, due to receive a stem cell transplant. The CDR3 runs from the conserved cysteine through the conserved F or W. Fields, in order: D gene, clone size, CDR3 length, J gene, V gene, CDR3 protein, CDR3 DNA. The D gene is left open where the match is weak. Size is stated for part of the rows, as once, few or many counts, or as a class when the clone is expanded.

D: -; size: few; length: 15; J: TRBJ2-5; V: TRBV7-9; CDR3: CASSLYSGRDETQYF; DNA: TGTGCCAGCAGCTTATATTCCGGGCGGGACGAGACCCAGTACTTC
D: TRBD2; size: many; length: 16; J: TRBJ2-7; V: TRBV20-1; CDR3: CSASWGASGSSYEQYF; DNA: TGCAGTGCTAGCTGGGGGGCTAGCGGGTCCTCCTACGAGCAGTACTTC
D: -; size: few; length: 14; J: TRBJ2-2; V: TRBV18; CDR3: CASSPSGLTGELFF; DNA: TGTGCCAGCTCACCCTCGGGACTCACCGGGGAGCTGTTTTTT
D: -; size: many; length: 13; J: TRBJ2-2; V: TRBV27; CDR3: CASRLSVTGELFF; DNA: TGTGCCAGCCGACTTAGCGTTACCGGGGAGCTGTTTTTT
D: TRBD2; size: many; length: 16; J: TRBJ2-5; V: TRBV20-1; CDR3: CSARALVAGPQETQYF; DNA: TGCAGTGCTAGGGCCTTGGTAGCGGGACCCCAAGAGACCCAGTACTTC
D: -; size: many; length: 15; J: TRBJ1-4; V: TRBV7-2; CDR3: CASSLRGATNEKLFF; DNA: TGTGCCAGCAGCTTAAGGGGAGCAACTAATGAAAAACTGTTTTTT
D: -; size: few; length: 14; J: TRBJ2-5; V: TRBV6-5; CDR3: CASSYDSGLETQYF; DNA: TGTGCCAGCAGTTACGATTCTGGTTTGGAGACCCAGTACTTC
D: -; size: many; length: 13; J: TRBJ2-1; V: TRBV10-3; CDR3: CAISDRARDEQFF; DNA: TGTGCCATCAGTGACCGGGCGAGGGATGAGCAGTTCTTC
D: TRBD2; size: many; length: 18; J: TRBJ2-5; V: TRBV5-1; CDR3: CASSLARLAGSESETQYF; DNA: TGCGCCAGCAGCTTGGCCCGACTAGCGGGGTCGGAGAGTGAGACCCAGTACTTC
D: -; size: many; length: 16; J: TRBJ1-4; V: TRBV15; CDR3: CATSRDRWILNEKLFF; DNA: TGTGCCACCAGCAGAGATAGGTGGATTCTTAATGAAAAACTGTTTTTT
D: -; size: many; length: 15; J: TRBJ2-7; V: TRBV12-3/TRBV12-4; CDR3: CASSLDVAGPYEQYF; DNA: TGTGCCAGCAGTTTAGACGTGGCAGGGCCCTACGAGCAGTACTTC
D: TRBD2; size: many; length: 15; J: TRBJ2-1; V: TRBV20-1; CDR3: CSAKPHSGPYNEQFF; DNA: TGCAGTGCTAAGCCGCATAGCGGGCCTTACAATGAGCAGTTCTTC
D: -; size: many; length: 15; J: TRBJ2-7; V: TRBV28; CDR3: CASSSMRAGYYEQYF; DNA: TGTGCCAGCAGTTCTATGCGCGCCGGATACTACGAGCAGTACTTC
D: -; size: many; length: 16; J: TRBJ2-3; V: TRBV5-1; CDR3: CASSLFAASGTDTQYF; DNA: TGCGCCAGCAGCTTGTTTGCAGCGTCAGGCACAGATACGCAGTATTTT
D: -; size: many; length: 14; J: TRBJ2-3; V: TRBV11-2; CDR3: CASSLAPTVDTQYF; DNA: TGTGCCAGCAGCTTGGCCCCGACAGTGGATACGCAGTATTTT
D: -; size: many; length: 15; J: TRBJ1-2; V: TRBV12-3/TRBV12-4; CDR3: CASSLEKRPHYGYTF; DNA: TGTGCCAGCAGTTTAGAGAAAAGGCCGCACTATGGCTACACCTTC
D: -; size: -; length: 17; J: TRBJ2-2; V: TRBV5-1; CDR3: CASSDRRSGWDTGELFF; DNA: TGCGCCAGCAGTGACCGGCGCTCAGGTTGGGACACCGGGGAGCTGTTTTTT
D: -; size: many; length: 14; J: TRBJ2-7; V: TRBV29-1; CDR3: CSVSTLHGNSEQYF; DNA: TGCAGCGTTTCTACACTTCACGGGAACTCCGAGCAGTACTTC
D: -; size: once; length: 14; J: TRBJ2-1; V: TRBV20-1; CDR3: CSVPPAGGADEQFF; DNA: TGCAGTGTCCCGCCAGCGGGTGGGGCCGATGAGCAGTTCTTC
D: -; size: many; length: 14; J: TRBJ1-1; V: TRBV6-2/TRBV6-3; CDR3: CASSFRELDTEAFF; DNA: TGTGCCAGCAGTTTCAGGGAGTTGGACACTGAAGCTTTCTTT
D: -; size: many; length: 15; J: TRBJ2-7; V: TRBV7-8; CDR3: CASSHSYSPYYEQYF; DNA: TGTGCCAGCAGCCACTCCTACAGCCCCTACTACGAGCAGTACTTC
D: TRBD2; size: -; length: 16; J: TRBJ2-7; V: TRBV30; CDR3: CAWSIGSGRMVYEQYF; DNA: TGTGCCTGGAGTATTGGTAGCGGGAGAATGGTGTACGAGCAGTACTTC
D: TRBD2; size: few; length: 14; J: TRBJ2-5; V: TRBV10-1; CDR3: CASSAGRGAETQYF; DNA: TGCGCCAGCAGTGCTGGGCGGGGGGCGGAGACCCAGTACTTC
D: -; size: -; length: 12; J: TRBJ1-1; V: TRBV20-1; CDR3: CSVKQGDTEAFF; DNA: TGCAGTGTAAAACAGGGAGACACTGAAGCTTTCTTT
D: TRBD2; size: many; length: 14; J: TRBJ2-3; V: TRBV20-1; CDR3: CSAQRLADTDTQYF; DNA: TGCAGTGCTCAGAGACTAGCGGACACAGATACGCAGTATTTT
D: -; size: many; length: 15; J: TRBJ2-2; V: TRBV5-1; CDR3: CATREGGAGTGELFF; DNA: TGCGCCACACGAGAAGGGGGCGCGGGAACCGGGGAGCTGTTTTTT
D: -; size: many; length: 13; J: TRBJ2-5; V: TRBV29-1; CDR3: CSVEEDGQETQYF; DNA: TGCAGCGTTGAAGAAGACGGCCAAGAGACCCAGTACTTC
D: TRBD1; size: -; length: 13; J: TRBJ2-5; V: TRBV12-3/TRBV12-4; CDR3: CASRSTGGETQYF; DNA: TGTGCCAGCAGGAGCACAGGGGGAGAGACCCAGTACTTC
D: TRBD2; size: -; length: 15; J: TRBJ2-7; V: TRBV28; CDR3: CASSPVVAGVYEQYF; DNA: TGTGCCAGCAGTCCCGTTGTAGCGGGAGTGTACGAGCAGTACTTC
D: TRBD2; size: many; length: 14; J: TRBJ2-1; V: TRBV6-2/TRBV6-3; CDR3: CASSYARMGTSLFF; DNA: TGTGCCAGCAGTTACGCGCGGATGGGGACTAGTCTGTTCTTC
D: -; size: few; length: 14; J: TRBJ1-1; V: TRBV15; CDR3: CATSRDYEVGRAFF; DNA: TGTGCCACCAGCAGAGATTATGAGGTGGGTCGGGCTTTCTTT
D: -; size: -; length: 19; J: TRBJ2-6; V: TRBV24-1; CDR3: CATRLRGRLLLSGANVLTF; DNA: TGTGCCACCAGATTGCGGGGACGCCTCCTACTCTCTGGGGCCAACGTCCTGACTTTC
D: TRBD2; size: few; length: 15; J: TRBJ2-5; V: TRBV20-1; CDR3: CSARSDSGREGTQYF; DNA: TGCAGTGCTAGATCCGATAGCGGGAGGGAGGGGACCCAGTACTTC
D: -; size: -; length: 16; J: TRBJ2-2; V: TRBV9; CDR3: CASSVWAFANTGELFF; DNA: TGTGCCAGCAGCGTATGGGCTTTCGCGAACACCGGGGAGCTGTTTTTT
D: TRBD1; size: many; length: 16; J: TRBJ2-1; V: TRBV4-3; CDR3: CASSQDRDRSYNEQFF; DNA: TGCGCCAGCAGCCAAGATCGGGACAGGTCCTACAATGAGCAGTTCTTC
D: TRBD2; size: -; length: 14; J: TRBJ2-1; V: TRBV19; CDR3: CAKRWTSGDNEQFF; DNA: TGTGCGAAGAGGTGGACTAGCGGTGACAATGAGCAGTTCTTC
D: -; size: few; length: 14; J: TRBJ2-3; V: TRBV7-9; CDR3: CASSSYSSTDTQYF; DNA: TGTGCCAGCAGCTCCTATTCCAGCACAGATACGCAGTATTTT
D: -; size: many; length: 13; J: TRBJ2-3; V: TRBV12-3/TRBV12-4; CDR3: CASGLGGTDTQYF; DNA: TGTGCCAGCGGCCTTGGGGGGACAGATACGCAGTATTTT
D: -; size: many; length: 17; J: TRBJ2-1; V: TRBV5-1; CDR3: CASSLIEGSGPYNEQFF; DNA: TGCGCCAGCAGCTTGATTGAAGGTAGCGGCCCCTACAATGAGCAGTTCTTC
D: -; size: many; length: 15; J: TRBJ2-1; V: TRBV14; CDR3: CASSQVRTGPDEQFF; DNA: TGTGCCAGCAGCCAAGTCAGAACTGGCCCGGATGAGCAGTTCTTC
D: -; size: many; length: 13; J: TRBJ2-7; V: TRBV10-3; CDR3: CAIRATGLYEQYF; DNA: TGTGCCATCAGGGCCACAGGGTTGTACGAGCAGTACTTC
D: TRBD1; size: -; length: 15; J: TRBJ2-4; V: TRBV4-1; CDR3: CASSRNRGPTDIQYF; DNA: TGCGCCAGCAGCCGAAACAGGGGCCCCACCGACATTCAGTACTTC
D: -; size: -; length: 13; J: TRBJ2-1; V: TRBV15; CDR3: CATSRGGVNEQFF; DNA: TGTGCCACCAGCAGAGGGGGGGTCAATGAGCAGTTCTTC
D: -; size: many; length: 17; J: TRBJ2-5; V: TRBV27; CDR3: CASSLWGGRVAQETQYF; DNA: TGTGCCAGCAGTTTATGGGGAGGCAGGGTGGCCCAAGAGACCCAGTACTTC
D: TRBD2; size: few; length: 14; J: TRBJ2-7; V: TRBV5-5; CDR3: CASRLAGVIYEQYF; DNA: TGTGCCAGCAGATTAGCGGGAGTTATATACGAGCAGTACTTC
D: -; size: many; length: 15; J: TRBJ2-1; V: TRBV2; CDR3: CASSEGPRAHNEQFF; DNA: TGTGCCAGCAGTGAAGGTCCCCGCGCCCACAATGAGCAGTTCTTC
D: -; size: many; length: 15; J: TRBJ2-2; V: TRBV5-1; CDR3: CASSLDTSNTGELFF; DNA: TGCGCCAGCAGCTTGGACACGTCGAACACCGGGGAGCTGTTTTTT
D: TRBD1; size: many; length: 15; J: TRBJ2-7; V: TRBV6-5; CDR3: CASSYSRGLSYEQYF; DNA: TGTGCCAGCAGTTACTCAAGGGGGCTATCCTACGAGCAGTACTTC
D: -; size: many; length: 14; J: TRBJ1-1; V: TRBV12-3/TRBV12-4; CDR3: CASSLVSQGTEAFF; DNA: TGTGCCAGCAGTTTAGTCAGTCAGGGCACTGAAGCTTTCTTT
D: TRBD1; size: few; length: 21; J: TRBJ1-5; V: TRBV4-1; CDR3: CASSQDSGQGARYKPNQPQHF; DNA: TGCGCCAGCAGCCAAGATTCGGGACAGGGGGCTCGCTATAAGCCAAATCAGCCCCAGCATTTT
D: TRBD1; size: -; length: 16; J: TRBJ1-1; V: TRBV2; CDR3: CASSETPQGGGTEAFF; DNA: TGTGCCAGCAGTGAAACCCCCCAGGGGGGAGGCACTGAAGCTTTCTTT
D: -; size: few; length: 14; J: TRBJ2-7; V: TRBV29-1; CDR3: CSVAQGQGPYEQYF; DNA: TGCAGCGTCGCACAAGGCCAGGGGCCCTACGAGCAGTACTTC
D: TRBD2; size: many; length: 16; J: TRBJ2-1; V: TRBV5-1; CDR3: CASSLATLAGYNEQFF; DNA: TGCGCCAGCAGCTTGGCAACCCTAGCGGGGTACAATGAGCAGTTCTTC
D: TRBD1; size: few; length: 15; J: TRBJ2-7; V: TRBV7-9; CDR3: CASSLGQGKYDEQYF; DNA: TGTGCCAGCAGCTTGGGACAGGGAAAGTACGACGAGCAGTACTTC
D: -; size: few; length: 16; J: TRBJ2-1; V: TRBV27; CDR3: CASTYSTGPVVNEQFF; DNA: TGTGCCAGCACTTACTCTACCGGCCCGGTCGTCAATGAGCAGTTCTTC
D: TRBD1; size: few; length: 15; J: TRBJ2-2; V: TRBV27; CDR3: CASRPLDRESGELFF; DNA: TGTGCCAGCAGGCCCCTTGACAGGGAGTCCGGGGAGCTGTTTTTT
D: -; size: few; length: 13; J: TRBJ1-5; V: TRBV25-1; CDR3: CASSEQGGQPQHF; DNA: TGTGCCAGCAGTGAACAGGGCGGTCAGCCCCAGCATTTT